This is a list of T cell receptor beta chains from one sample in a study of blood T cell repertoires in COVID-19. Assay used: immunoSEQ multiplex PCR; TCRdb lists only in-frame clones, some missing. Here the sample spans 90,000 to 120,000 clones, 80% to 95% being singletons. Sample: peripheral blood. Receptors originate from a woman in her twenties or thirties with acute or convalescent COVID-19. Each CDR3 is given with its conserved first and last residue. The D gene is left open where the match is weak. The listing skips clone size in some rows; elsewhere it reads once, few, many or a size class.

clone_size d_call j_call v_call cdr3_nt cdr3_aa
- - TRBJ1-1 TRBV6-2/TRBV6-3 TGTGCCAGCAGTTACACGGTCATGAACACTGAAGCTTTCTTT CASSYTVMNTEAFF
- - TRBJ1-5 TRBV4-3 TGCGCCAGCAGCCAAGATCGCGCGTTGAGAAATCAGCCCCAGCATTTT CASSQDRALRNQPQHF
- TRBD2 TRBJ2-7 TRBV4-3 TGCGCCAGCAGCCAAGTATCCACTAGCGGAGTCTACGAGCAGTACTTC CASSQVSTSGVYEQYF
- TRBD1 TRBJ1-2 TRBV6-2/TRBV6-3 TGTGCCAGCAGTTACGCCTCAGGGGGCGTTGGCTACACCTTC CASSYASGGVGYTF
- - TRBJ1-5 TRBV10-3 TGTGCCTTCGAAGATGAAAGATGCGAGCCCCAGCATTTT CAFEDERCEPQHF
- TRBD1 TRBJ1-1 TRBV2 TGTGCCAGCAGTGAAGTCGGGACAGGGGTCACTGAAGCTTTCTTT CASSEVGTGVTEAFF
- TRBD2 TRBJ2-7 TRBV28 TGTGCCAGCAGACCCGGACTAGCGGGACCCTACGAGCAGTACTTC CASRPGLAGPYEQYF
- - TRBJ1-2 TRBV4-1 TGCGCCAGCAGGACGACAGGTCCTAACTATGGCTACACCTTC CASRTTGPNYGYTF
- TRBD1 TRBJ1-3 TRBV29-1 TGCAGCGTCAGAGGAGGGACAGGGCATGGAAACACCATATATTTT CSVRGGTGHGNTIYF
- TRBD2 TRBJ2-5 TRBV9 TGTGCCAGCAGCGTAAGTGACGGACTAGCAATCGAGACCCAGTACTTC CASSVSDGLAIETQYF
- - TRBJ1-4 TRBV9 TGTGCCAGCAGCTCACCTCGCCAGGGTACCGATAATGAAAAACTGTTTTTT CASSSPRQGTDNEKLFF
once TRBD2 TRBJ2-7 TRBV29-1 TGCAGCGCCTCCTCGACTAGCGGGCGGCACGAGCAGTACTTC CSASSTSGRHEQYF
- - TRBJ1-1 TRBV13 TGTGCCAGCAGCCGAAACTTGGGAGGCTTGAACACTGAAGCTTTCTTT CASSRNLGGLNTEAFF
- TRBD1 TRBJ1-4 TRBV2 TGTGCCAGCAGTAGACAGGGGAGAAAACTGTTTTTT CASSRQGRKLFF
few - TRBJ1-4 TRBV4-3 TGCGCCAGCAGCCAAGAATCATGGCAGGTGACGGCGACTAATGAAAAACTGTTTTTT CASSQESWQVTATNEKLFF
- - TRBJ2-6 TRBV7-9 TGTGCCAGCACTCCGGGGTCTTTTGGGGCCAACGTCCTGACTTTC CASTPGSFGANVLTF
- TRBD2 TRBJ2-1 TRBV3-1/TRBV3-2 TGTGCCAGCAGTTATTACCCCCAGCGGGGGGGCGCTAATGAGCAGTTCTTC CASSYYPQRGGANEQFF
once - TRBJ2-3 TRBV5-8 TGTGCCAGCAGCTTGGGAGGCCTACAGGGAACAGATACGCAGTATTTT CASSLGGLQGTDTQYF
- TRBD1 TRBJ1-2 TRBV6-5 TGTGCCAGCAGGGACTCGGGACAGGTCTATGGCTACACCTTC CASRDSGQVYGYTF
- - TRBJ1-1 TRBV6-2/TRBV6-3 TGTGCCAGCAGTTTTTCAGGAGAAGCTTTCTTT CASSFSGEAFF
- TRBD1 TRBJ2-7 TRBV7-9 TGTGCCAGCAGCTTAGTCCCAGGGGGCAATAACGAGCAGTACTTC CASSLVPGGNNEQYF
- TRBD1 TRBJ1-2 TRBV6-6 TGTGCCAGCAGTTACGCCGGACAGGGAGAGAACTATGGCTACACCTTC CASSYAGQGENYGYTF
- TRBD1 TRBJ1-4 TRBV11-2 TGTGCCAGCAGCGCGCGCCAGGGGGCAGTTGAAAAACTGTTTTTT CASSARQGAVEKLFF
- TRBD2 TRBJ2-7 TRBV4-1 TGCGCCAGCAGTTACCTAGCGGGGCTTCCCTACGAGCAGTACTTC CASSYLAGLPYEQYF
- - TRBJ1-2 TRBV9 TGTGCCAGCAGCTCAGATAGGGAGAACAATGACGCCCCCTACGGCTACACCTTC CASSSDRENNDAPYGYTF
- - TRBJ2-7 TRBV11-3 TGTGCCAGCAGCCCCCCCGGGCCTCGGACTGGACAGTACTTC CASSPPGPRTGQYF
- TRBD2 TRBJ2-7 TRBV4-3 TGCGCCAGCAGCCAAGTAGAGCGGGGCTCCTACGAGCAGTACTTC CASSQVERGSYEQYF
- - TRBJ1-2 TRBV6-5 TGTGCCAGCAGCAACCACCCGGGGGGGAACGGTGCGTACACCTTC CASSNHPGGNGAYTF
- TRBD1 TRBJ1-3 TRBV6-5 TGTGCCAGCAGACGGGGACAGATCTCTGGAAACACCATATATTTT CASRRGQISGNTIYF
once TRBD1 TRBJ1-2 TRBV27 TGTGCCAGCAGTCCGGGGACAGGGAAAGGCTATGGCTACACCTTC CASSPGTGKGYGYTF
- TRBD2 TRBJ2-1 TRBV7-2 TGTGCCAGCAGCTTAAGAATCTCGGCGGGGGGTAACAATGAGCAGTTCTTC CASSLRISAGGNNEQFF
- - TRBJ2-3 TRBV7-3 TGTGCCAGCAGTACAGGGGGGGGGACGCAGTATTTT CASSTGGGTQYF
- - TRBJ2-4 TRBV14 TGTGCCAGCAGCCAAGGGTTCCCCGGAAACATTCAGTACTTC CASSQGFPGNIQYF
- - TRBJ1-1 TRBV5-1 TGCGCCAGCAGCTTGGTCGGGGGGAACACTGAAGCTTTCTTT CASSLVGGNTEAFF
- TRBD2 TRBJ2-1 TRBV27 TGTGCCAGCAGTTTATCCTCTAGCGGGAGAAGGCAGTTCTTC CASSLSSSGRRQFF
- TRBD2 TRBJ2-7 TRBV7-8 TGTGCCAGCAGCGAAGGGACTAGCGGGGTTACCTACGAGCAGTACTTC CASSEGTSGVTYEQYF
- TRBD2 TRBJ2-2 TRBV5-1 TGCGCCAGCAGCTTAGGACTAGCGACGAACACCGGGGAGCTGTTTTTT CASSLGLATNTGELFF
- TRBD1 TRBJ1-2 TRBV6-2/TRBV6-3 TGTGCCAGCAGCCGAGGACAGGGGCGGGATGGCTACACCTTC CASSRGQGRDGYTF
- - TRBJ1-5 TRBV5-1 TGCGCCAGCAGCTACGACAGGAATCAGCCCCAGCATTTT CASSYDRNQPQHF
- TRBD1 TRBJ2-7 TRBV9 TGTGCCAGCAGCGTAGCTACAGGGGGGAACTACGAGCAGTACTTC CASSVATGGNYEQYF
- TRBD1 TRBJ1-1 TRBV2 TGTGCCAGCAGTGAGAGGACAGGTGAAGCTTTCTTT CASSERTGEAFF
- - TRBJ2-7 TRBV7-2 TGTGCCAGCAGCTTAAGGTCAGGGGTTGAGTACGAGCAGTACTTC CASSLRSGVEYEQYF
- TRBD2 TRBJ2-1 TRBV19 TGTGCCAGTAGTGTTACCGGGACTAGGGGCAATGAGCAGTTCTTC CASSVTGTRGNEQFF
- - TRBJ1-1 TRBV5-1 TGCGCCAGCAGCTTGGGTCCCAGGGTCAGAACTGAAGCTTTCTTT CASSLGPRVRTEAFF
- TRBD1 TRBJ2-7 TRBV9 TGTGCCAGCAGCGGTCCCGGGACAGCCTACGAGCAGTACTTC CASSGPGTAYEQYF
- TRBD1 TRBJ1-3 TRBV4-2 TGTGCCAGCAGCCAAGATCAGACAGGGGCTTCTGGAAACACCATATATTTT CASSQDQTGASGNTIYF
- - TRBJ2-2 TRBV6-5 TGTGCCAGCAGTCCCGTGACAGGAAACACCGGGGAGCTGTTTTTT CASSPVTGNTGELFF
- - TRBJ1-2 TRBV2 TGTGCCAGCTCTAATTCGTATGGCTACACCTTC CASSNSYGYTF
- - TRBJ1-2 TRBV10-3 TGTGCCATGGCAGGGGATTATGGCTACACCTTC CAMAGDYGYTF
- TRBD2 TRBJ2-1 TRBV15 TGTGCCACCTCCAGCGGGAGGGGGTTAGGGGATGAGCAGTTCTTC CATSSGRGLGDEQFF
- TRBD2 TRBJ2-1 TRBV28 TGTGCCAGCAGTCCCTTAGCGGGCCAGAATGAGCAGTTCTTC CASSPLAGQNEQFF
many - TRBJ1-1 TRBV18 TGTGCCAGCTCACCGGGGACACCCCGGGGCACTGAAGCTTTCTTT CASSPGTPRGTEAFF
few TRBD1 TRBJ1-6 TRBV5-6 TGTGCCAGCAGCTTGGCGGGACAGGGGCTCTATAATTCACCCCTCCACTTT CASSLAGQGLYNSPLHF
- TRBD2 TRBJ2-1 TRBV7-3 TGTGCCAGCAGCCCCTTGGCGGGAGGCAGCAATGAGCAGTTCTTC CASSPLAGGSNEQFF
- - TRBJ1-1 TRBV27 TGTGCCAGCTCCAGAGCGGGGGGGAACACTGAAGCTTTCTTT CASSRAGGNTEAFF
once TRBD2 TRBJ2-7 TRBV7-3 TGTGCCAGCAGCCTACATAGCGGGGGGGCCTACGAGCAGTACTTC CASSLHSGGAYEQYF